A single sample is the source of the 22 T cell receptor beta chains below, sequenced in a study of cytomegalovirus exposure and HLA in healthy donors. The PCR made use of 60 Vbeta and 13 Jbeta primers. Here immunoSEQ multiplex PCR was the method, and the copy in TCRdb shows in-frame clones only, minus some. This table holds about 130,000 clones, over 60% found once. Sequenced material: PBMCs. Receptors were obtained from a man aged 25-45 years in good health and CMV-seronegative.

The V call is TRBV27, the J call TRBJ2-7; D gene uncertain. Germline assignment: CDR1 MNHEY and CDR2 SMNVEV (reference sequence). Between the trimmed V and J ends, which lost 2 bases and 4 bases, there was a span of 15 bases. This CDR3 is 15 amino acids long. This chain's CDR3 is CASSLKYLGSYEQYF. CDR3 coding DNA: TGTGCCAGCAGTTTAAAGTACCTGGGCTCTTACGAGCAGTACTTC.

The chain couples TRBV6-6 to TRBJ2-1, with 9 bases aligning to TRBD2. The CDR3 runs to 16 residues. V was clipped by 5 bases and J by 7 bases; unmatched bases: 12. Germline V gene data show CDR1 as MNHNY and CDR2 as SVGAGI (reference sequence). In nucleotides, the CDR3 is TGTGCCAGCAGTACCACGCCGGGACTAGCAGCGAATGAGCAGTTCTTC. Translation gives CASSTTPGLAANEQFF.

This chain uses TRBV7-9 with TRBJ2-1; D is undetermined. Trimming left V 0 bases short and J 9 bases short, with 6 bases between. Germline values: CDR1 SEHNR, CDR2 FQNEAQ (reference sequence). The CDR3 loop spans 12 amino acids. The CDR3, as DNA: TGTGCCAGCAGCTTAGCCTCGCGTGAGCAGTTCTTC. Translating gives CASSLASREQFF.

CDR3 sequence (DNA): TGTGCCAGCAGCATCCGATACAGGGGGCGAAATGAAAAACTGTTTTTT. The encoded protein is CASSIRYRGRNEKLFF. The rearrangement links TRBV7-9 to TRBJ1-4; 9 positions agree with TRBD1. This CDR3 contains 16 residues. V was clipped by 5 bases and J by 5 bases; unmatched bases: 9. CDR1 and CDR2 (germline): SEHNR, FQNEAQ (reference sequence).

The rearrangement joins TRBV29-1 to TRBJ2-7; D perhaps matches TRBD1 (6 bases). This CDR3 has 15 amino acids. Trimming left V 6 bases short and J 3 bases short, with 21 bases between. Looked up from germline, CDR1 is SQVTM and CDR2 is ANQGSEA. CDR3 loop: CSVGTGFLGLYEQYF. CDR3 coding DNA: TGCAGCGTAGGTACAGGGTTCCTCGGCCTCTACGAGCAGTACTTC.

Written as DNA, the CDR3 is TGCAGCGTTGTAACCGGGACAGCCTACGAGCAGTACTTC. Its protein product is CSVVTGTAYEQYF. The rearrangement uses TRBV29-1 and TRBJ2-7, with 7 bases matching TRBD1. V was pared by 4 bases and J by 2 bases, with 5 bases of the junction left unmatched. The CDR3 has 13 amino acids. Germline CDR1 reads SQVTM; CDR2 reads ANQGSEA.

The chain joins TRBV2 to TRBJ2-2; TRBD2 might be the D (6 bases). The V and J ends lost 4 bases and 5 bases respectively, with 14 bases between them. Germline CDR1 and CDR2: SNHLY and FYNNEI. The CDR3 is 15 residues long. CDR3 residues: CASSVTPAGTGELFF. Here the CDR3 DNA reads TGTGCCAGCAGTGTGACACCCGCGGGGACCGGGGAGCTGTTTTTT. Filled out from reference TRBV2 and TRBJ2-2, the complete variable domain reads EPEVTQTPSHQVTQMGQEVILRCVPISNHLYFYWYRQILGQKVEFLVSFYNNEISEKSEIFDDQFSVERPDGSNFTLKIRSTKLEDSAMYFCASSVTPAGTGELFFGEGSRLTVL.

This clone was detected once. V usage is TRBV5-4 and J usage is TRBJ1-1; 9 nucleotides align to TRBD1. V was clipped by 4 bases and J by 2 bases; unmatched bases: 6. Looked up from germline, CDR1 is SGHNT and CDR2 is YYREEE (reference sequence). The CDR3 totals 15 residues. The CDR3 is CASSGLQGANTEAFF. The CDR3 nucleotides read TGTGCCAGCAGCGGCCTACAGGGGGCAAACACTGAAGCTTTCTTT.

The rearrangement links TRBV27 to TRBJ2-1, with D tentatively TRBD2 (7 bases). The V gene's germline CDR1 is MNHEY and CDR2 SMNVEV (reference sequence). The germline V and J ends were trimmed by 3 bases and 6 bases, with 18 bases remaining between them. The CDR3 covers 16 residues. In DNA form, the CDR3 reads TGTGCCAGCAGTTTCCGGGCGGGGGCCCATTCCAATGAGCAGTTCTTC. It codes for CASSFRAGAHSNEQFF.

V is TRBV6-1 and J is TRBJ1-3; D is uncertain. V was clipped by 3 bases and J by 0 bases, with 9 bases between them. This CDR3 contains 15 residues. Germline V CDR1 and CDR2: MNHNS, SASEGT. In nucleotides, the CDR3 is TGTGCCAGCAGTGACGGAGCCAACTCTGGAAACACCATATATTTT. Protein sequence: CASSDGANSGNTIYF.

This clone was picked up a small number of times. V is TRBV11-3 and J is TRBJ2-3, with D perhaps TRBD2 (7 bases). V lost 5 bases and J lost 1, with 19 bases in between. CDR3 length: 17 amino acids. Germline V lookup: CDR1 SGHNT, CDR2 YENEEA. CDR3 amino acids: CASSPGGGRGGTDTQYF. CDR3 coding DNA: TGTGCCAGCAGCCCTGGGGGCGGGAGAGGTGGCACAGATACGCAGTATTTT.

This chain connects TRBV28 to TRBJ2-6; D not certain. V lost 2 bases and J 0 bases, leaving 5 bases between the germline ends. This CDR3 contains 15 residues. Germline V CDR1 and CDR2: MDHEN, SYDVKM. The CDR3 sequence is CASSLMASGANVLTF. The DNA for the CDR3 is TGTGCCAGCAGTTTAATGGCCTCTGGGGCCAACGTCCTGACTTTC.

DNA of the CDR3: TGTGCCAGCAGTAATGGTATGCGAGGTGAGCAGTTCTTC. Its translation: CASSNGMRGEQFF. This chain joins TRBV25-1 and TRBJ2-1; D unclear. Germline V gene lookup returns CDR1 MGHDK and CDR2 SYGVNS. Between the trimmed V and J ends, which lost 5 bases and 9 bases, there was a span of 14 bases. The CDR3 runs 13 residues.

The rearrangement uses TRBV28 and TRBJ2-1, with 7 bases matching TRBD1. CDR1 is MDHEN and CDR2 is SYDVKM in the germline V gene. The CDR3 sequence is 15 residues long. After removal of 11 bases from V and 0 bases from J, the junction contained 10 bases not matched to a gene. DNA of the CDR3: TGTGCCGGCGACAGGGATCAAGGCTCCTACAATGAGCAGTTCTTC. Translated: CAGDRDQGSYNEQFF. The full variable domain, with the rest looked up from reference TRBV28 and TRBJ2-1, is DVKVTQSSRYLVKRTGEKVFLECVQDMDHENMFWYRQDPGLGLRLIYFSYDVKMKEKGDIPEGYSVSREKKERFSLILESASTNQTSMYLCAGDRDQGSYNEQFFGPGTRLTVL.

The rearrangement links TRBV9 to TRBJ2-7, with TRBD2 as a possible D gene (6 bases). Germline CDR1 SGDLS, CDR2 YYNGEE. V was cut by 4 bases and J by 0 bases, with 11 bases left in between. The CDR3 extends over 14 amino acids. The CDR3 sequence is CASSPGAISYEQYF. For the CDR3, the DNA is TGTGCCAGCAGCCCGGGAGCGATCTCCTACGAGCAGTACTTC.

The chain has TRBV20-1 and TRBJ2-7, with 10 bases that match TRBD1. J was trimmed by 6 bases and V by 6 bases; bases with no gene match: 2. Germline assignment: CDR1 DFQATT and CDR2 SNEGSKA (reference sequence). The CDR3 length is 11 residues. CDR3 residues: CSARTGGEQYF. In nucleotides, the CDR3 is TGCAGTGCAAGGACAGGGGGCGAGCAGTACTTC.

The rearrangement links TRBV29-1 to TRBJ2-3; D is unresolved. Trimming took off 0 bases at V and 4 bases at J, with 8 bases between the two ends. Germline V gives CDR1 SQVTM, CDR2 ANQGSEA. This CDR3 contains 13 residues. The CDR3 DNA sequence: TGCAGCGTTGAAGAGCAGTTCGCAGATACGCAGTATTTT. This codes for CSVEEQFADTQYF.

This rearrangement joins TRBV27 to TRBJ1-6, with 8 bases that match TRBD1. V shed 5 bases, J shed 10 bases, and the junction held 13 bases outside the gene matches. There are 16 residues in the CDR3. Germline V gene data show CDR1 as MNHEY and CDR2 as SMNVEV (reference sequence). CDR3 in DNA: TGTGCCAGCAGTACCCCCTCCCCGACAGGGGTCTCACCCCTCCACTTT. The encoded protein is CASSTPSPTGVSPLHF.

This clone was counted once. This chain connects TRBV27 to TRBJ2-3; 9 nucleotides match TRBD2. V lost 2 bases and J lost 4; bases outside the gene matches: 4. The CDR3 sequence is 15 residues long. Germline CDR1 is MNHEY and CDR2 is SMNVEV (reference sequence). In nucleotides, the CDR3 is TGTGCCAGCAGTTTAGCGGGAGGGCCGTCAGATACGCAGTATTTT. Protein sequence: CASSLAGGPSDTQYF.

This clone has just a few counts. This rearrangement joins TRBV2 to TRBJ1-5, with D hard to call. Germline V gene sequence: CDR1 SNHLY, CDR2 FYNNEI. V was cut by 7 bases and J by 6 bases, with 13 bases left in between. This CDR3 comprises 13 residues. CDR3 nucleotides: TGTGCCAGCATAGAGAGTGCCGGTCAGCCCCAGCATTTT. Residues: CASIESAGQPQHF.

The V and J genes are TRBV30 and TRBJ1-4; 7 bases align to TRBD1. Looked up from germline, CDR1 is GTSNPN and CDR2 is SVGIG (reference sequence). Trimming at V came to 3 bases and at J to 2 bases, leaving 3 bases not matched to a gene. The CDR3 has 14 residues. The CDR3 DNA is TGTGCCTGGAGCGGGACAGATACTAATGAAAAACTGTTTTTT. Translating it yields CAWSGTDTNEKLFF.

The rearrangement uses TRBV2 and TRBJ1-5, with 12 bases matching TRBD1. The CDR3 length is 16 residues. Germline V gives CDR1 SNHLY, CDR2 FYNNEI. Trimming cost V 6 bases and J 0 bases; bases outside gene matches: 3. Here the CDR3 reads CASRGTGGHSNQPQHF. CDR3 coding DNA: TGTGCCAGCAGGGGGACAGGGGGCCATAGCAATCAGCCCCAGCATTTT.